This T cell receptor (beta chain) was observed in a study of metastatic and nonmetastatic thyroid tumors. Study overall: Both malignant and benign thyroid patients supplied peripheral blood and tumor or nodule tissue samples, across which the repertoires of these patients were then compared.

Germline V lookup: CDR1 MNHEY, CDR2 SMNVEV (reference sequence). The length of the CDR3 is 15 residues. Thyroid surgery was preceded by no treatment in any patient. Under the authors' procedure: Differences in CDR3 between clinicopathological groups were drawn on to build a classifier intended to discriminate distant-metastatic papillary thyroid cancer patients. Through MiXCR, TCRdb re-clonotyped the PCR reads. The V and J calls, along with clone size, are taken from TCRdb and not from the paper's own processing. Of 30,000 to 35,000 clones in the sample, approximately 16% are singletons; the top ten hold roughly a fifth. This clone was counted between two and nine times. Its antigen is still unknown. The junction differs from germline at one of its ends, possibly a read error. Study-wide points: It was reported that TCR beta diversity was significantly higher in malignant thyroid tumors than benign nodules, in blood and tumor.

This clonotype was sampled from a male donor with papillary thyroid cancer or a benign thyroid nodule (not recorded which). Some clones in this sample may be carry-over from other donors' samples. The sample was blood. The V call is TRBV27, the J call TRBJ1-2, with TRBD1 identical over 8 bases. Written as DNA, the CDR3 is TGTGCCACCAGGGTCCCGGTGGGACAGGCCAGGAACTACGCCTTC. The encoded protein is CATRVPVGQARNYAF.